Listed below are T cell receptor beta chains from one sample, sequenced in a study of OX40 agonist ivuxolimab in advanced cancers. Libraries were prepared by immunoSEQ multiplex PCR; TCRdb keeps only in-frame clonotypes and omits some of them. The table lists about 76,000 clones, 75% to 85% of them singletons. The sample consisted of CD4+ or CD8+ T cells sorted from blood, taken in a trial of the OX40 agonist ivuxolimab. The receptors stem from an adult with an advanced solid tumor such as melanoma, head and neck, liver or kidney cancer. CDR3s include the opening cysteine and the closing phenylalanine or tryptophan. The D gene is left open where the match is weak. Size is omitted from some rows. Given values are once, few, many or a class for expanded clones.

TRBD2 | TRBJ2-2 | TRBV4-1 | NA | CASSYRTSSAGELFF | TGCGCCAGCAGCTATAGGACTAGCTCTGCCGGGGAGCTGTTTTTT
NA | TRBJ2-3 | TRBV19 | NA | CASSDLRGSADTQYF | TGTGCCAGTAGCGACCTCAGGGGATCCGCAGATACGCAGTATTTT
TRBD1 | TRBJ2-6 | TRBV5-1 | NA | CASSFSQGITANVLTF | TGCGCCAGCAGCTTTTCACAGGGGATAACGGCCAACGTCCTGACTTTC
TRBD2 | TRBJ2-5 | TRBV4-1 | NA | CASSPLAGGHTETQYF | TGCGCCAGCAGCCCTTTAGCGGGGGGGCATACGGAGACCCAGTACTTC
NA | TRBJ1-6 | TRBV5-4 | NA | CASTWGREVSYNSPLHF | TGTGCCAGCACCTGGGGACGGGAGGTCTCCTATAATTCACCCCTCCACTTT
NA | TRBJ2-7 | TRBV7-6 | NA | CASSFDREFEQYF | TGTGCCAGCAGCTTTGACAGAGAATTCGAGCAGTACTTC
TRBD2 | TRBJ2-2 | TRBV10-1 | NA | CASSEWTSPGELFF | TGCGCCAGCAGTGAGTGGACTAGCCCCGGGGAGCTGTTTTTT
TRBD1 | TRBJ1-1 | TRBV2 | NA | CASRTQGGTEAFF | TGTGCCAGCAGAACTCAGGGGGGTACTGAAGCTTTCTTT
TRBD1 | TRBJ1-5 | TRBV7-9 | few | CASSLAPPDRGNQPQHF | TGTGCCAGCAGCTTAGCCCCACCTGACAGGGGGAATCAGCCCCAGCATTTT
TRBD2 | TRBJ2-7 | TRBV7-8 | NA | CASSYTSGSSYEQYF | TGTGCCAGCAGCTATACTAGCGGTAGCTCCTACGAGCAGTACTTC
NA | TRBJ1-2 | TRBV6-1 | NA | CASNNRALLEYGYTF | TGTGCCAGCAACAACAGGGCCCTCCTTGAGTATGGCTACACCTTC
TRBD1 | TRBJ2-5 | TRBV30 | NA | CAWDGTGGRMTQYF | TGTGCCTGGGATGGGACAGGCGGACGAATGACCCAGTACTTC
TRBD1 | TRBJ1-2 | TRBV19 | NA | CASSPDRAAGYTF | TGTGCCAGTAGTCCCGACAGGGCGGCGGGCTACACCTTC
TRBD2 | TRBJ2-7 | TRBV6-5 | NA | CASSYSERGFEQYF | TGTGCCAGCAGTTACTCGGAGCGGGGTTTCGAGCAGTACTTC
NA | TRBJ2-3 | TRBV30 | once | CAWSVGDTQYF | TGTGCCTGGAGTGTAGGGGATACGCAGTATTTT
NA | TRBJ2-5 | TRBV14 | NA | CASSLGQTWYQETQYF | TGTGCCAGCAGCCTAGGACAGACTTGGTACCAAGAGACCCAGTACTTC
NA | TRBJ2-5 | TRBV7-2 | once | CASSLWQVGGETQYF | TGTGCCAGCAGCTTATGGCAGGTGGGGGGAGAGACCCAGTACTTC
TRBD2 | TRBJ2-7 | TRBV5-1 | NA | CASSQEPSGGAYEQYF | TGCGCCAGCAGCCAGGAGCCTAGCGGGGGGGCCTACGAGCAGTACTTC
TRBD1 | TRBJ2-5 | TRBV7-9 | NA | CASNSDSGTGIETQYF | TGTGCCAGCAACTCAGACTCCGGGACAGGGATAGAGACCCAGTACTTC
TRBD2 | TRBJ2-3 | TRBV11-2 | NA | CASSPMGSGGAADTQYF | TGTGCCAGCAGCCCCATGGGCAGCGGGGGGGCCGCAGATACGCAGTATTTT
NA | TRBJ1-1 | TRBV19 | NA | CASSKQDTEAFF | TGTGCCAGTAGTAAACAGGACACTGAAGCTTTCTTT
NA | TRBJ2-3 | TRBV4-3 | once | CASSQIQGYGTDTQYF | TGCGCCAGCAGCCAGATTCAGGGGTATGGCACAGATACGCAGTATTTT
NA | TRBJ1-1 | TRBV11-2 | NA | CASSFRDLNTEAFF | TGTGCCAGCAGCTTCCGGGACCTGAACACTGAAGCTTTCTTT
NA | TRBJ2-7 | TRBV9 | NA | CASSVGGGAEYEQYF | TGTGCCAGCAGCGTCGGTGGGGGGGCCGAGTACGAGCAGTACTTC
TRBD1 | TRBJ2-1 | TRBV7-8 | once | CASSFQRGQGVEFF | TGTGCCAGCAGCTTCCAACGGGGACAGGGCGTGGAGTTCTTC
NA | TRBJ2-2 | TRBV7-9 | NA | CASSSGRSGDTGELFF | TGTGCCAGCAGCTCTGGACGGTCGGGAGACACCGGGGAGCTGTTTTTT
NA | TRBJ2-1 | TRBV30 | once | CAWSRVYEQFF | TGTGCCTGGAGTAGGGTGTATGAGCAGTTCTTC
NA | TRBJ1-1 | TRBV18 | NA | CASSPSVGWEAFF | TGTGCCAGCTCACCATCGGTGGGCTGGGAAGCTTTCTTT
NA | TRBJ1-2 | TRBV11-2 | few | CASSLRTGANYGYTF | TGTGCCAGCAGCTTGAGAACAGGTGCTAACTATGGCTACACCTTC
NA | TRBJ2-7 | TRBV19 | NA | CASSSRAPSYEQYF | TGTGCCAGTAGTAGCAGGGCACCCTCCTACGAGCAGTACTTC
TRBD1 | TRBJ2-5 | TRBV7-3 | NA | CASSLRQGETQYF | TGTGCCAGCAGCTTACGACAGGGCGAGACCCAGTACTTC
NA | TRBJ1-6 | TRBV7-2 | NA | CASSLAQSTVYNSPLHF | TGTGCCAGCAGCTTAGCGCAGTCGACAGTTTATAATTCACCCCTCCACTTT
NA | TRBJ1-5 | TRBV7-4 | NA | CASSLGSQPQHF | TGTGCCAGCAGCTTAGGGAGTCAGCCCCAGCATTTT
NA | TRBJ2-3 | TRBV11-2 | NA | CASSQLASSGTDTQYF | TGTGCCAGCAGCCAACTAGCCTCCTCGGGCACAGATACGCAGTATTTT
TRBD2 | TRBJ2-1 | TRBV18 | NA | CASSLLAGSYNEQFF | TGTGCCAGCTCACTCTTAGCGGGGTCATACAATGAGCAGTTCTTC
NA | TRBJ2-5 | TRBV13 | NA | CASSILGTRETQYF | TGTGCCAGCAGCATTTTAGGGACCCGGGAGACCCAGTACTTC
TRBD2 | TRBJ2-3 | TRBV7-2 | NA | CASSRRAGLPDTQYF | TGTGCCAGCAGCCGAAGAGCGGGGTTGCCAGATACGCAGTATTTT
TRBD1 | TRBJ1-2 | TRBV19 | NA | CASSRTGGSDGYTF | TGTGCCAGTAGTAGGACAGGGGGGTCCGATGGCTACACCTTC
TRBD1 | TRBJ2-4 | TRBV27 | NA | CASSRTGTGLGIQYF | TGTGCCAGCAGTCGGACAGGGACAGGGTTAGGCATTCAGTACTTC
NA | TRBJ2-5 | TRBV6-1 | NA | CASSEVTQYF | TGTGCCAGCAGCGAAGTGACCCAGTACTTC
NA | TRBJ2-7 | TRBV7-8 | NA | CASSPGSSMLHF | TGTGCCAGCAGCCCAGGGTCATCCATGCTACACTTC
NA | TRBJ2-2 | TRBV27 | NA | CASSHRDRAGELFF | TGTGCCAGCAGCCACAGGGATCGGGCCGGGGAGCTGTTTTTT
NA | TRBJ2-5 | TRBV7-2 | NA | CASTPNPAAIETQYF | TGTGCCAGCACCCCTAACCCGGCGGCTATAGAGACCCAGTACTTC